Listed below are T cell receptor beta chains from one sample, sequenced in a study of T-cell memory formation after mild COVID-19. A single record per CDR3 protein comes from TCRdb applying MiXCR to the 5' RACE reads. The sample contains 95,000 to 120,000 distinct CDR3 sequences, roughly a sixth of which appear only once. Input material: PBMCs or a T cell subset sorted from them (not recorded which). The receptors derive from a man younger than 35 who had mild COVID-19 (a few samples of this study predate the infection). Cell type and time point are not known. CDR3s include the opening cysteine and the closing phenylalanine or tryptophan. A D gene is named only where the DNA matches it firmly. Clone size is not always given. Where it is, it says once, few, many or a class for expanded clones.

j_gene: TRBJ2-5; abundance: NA; v_gene: TRBV11-2; d_gene: NA; CDR3nt: TGTGCCAGCAGCTTATTCGCGGGCCCCCAAGAGACCCAGTACTTC; CDR3aa: CASSLFAGPQETQYF
j_gene: TRBJ2-3; abundance: few; v_gene: TRBV11-1; d_gene: TRBD2; CDR3nt: TGTGCCAGCAGCTTACAGCGGGGGGAGCTTGATACGCAGTATTTT; CDR3aa: CASSLQRGELDTQYF
j_gene: TRBJ2-3; abundance: NA; v_gene: TRBV5-1; d_gene: NA; CDR3nt: TGCGCCAGCAAGCCAGTGGGGGGGGGCCGGACAGATACGCAGTATTTT; CDR3aa: CASKPVGGGRTDTQYF
j_gene: TRBJ2-5; abundance: few; v_gene: TRBV10-3; d_gene: NA; CDR3nt: TGTGCCATCAGGCTAGCGAACCAAGAGACCCAGTACTTC; CDR3aa: CAIRLANQETQYF
j_gene: TRBJ2-5; abundance: few; v_gene: TRBV5-1; d_gene: NA; CDR3nt: TGCGCCAGCACGGAGGGGACCTCCCTGGAGACCCAGTACTTC; CDR3aa: CASTEGTSLETQYF
j_gene: TRBJ2-5; abundance: NA; v_gene: TRBV7-2; d_gene: TRBD1; CDR3nt: TGTGCCAGAAGCTTAAACAGGGGCCAAGAGACCCAGTACTTC; CDR3aa: CARSLNRGQETQYF
j_gene: TRBJ2-7; abundance: NA; v_gene: TRBV5-1; d_gene: TRBD1; CDR3nt: TGCGCCAGCAGCTTGGACTGGACAGGGTACCCCGAGCAGTACTTC; CDR3aa: CASSLDWTGYPEQYF
j_gene: TRBJ2-6; abundance: NA; v_gene: TRBV7-3; d_gene: NA; CDR3nt: TGTGCCAGCAGCTTAAACCCCCTTGGTGACTCTGGGGCCAACGTCCTGACTTTC; CDR3aa: CASSLNPLGDSGANVLTF
j_gene: TRBJ1-2; abundance: many; v_gene: TRBV4-3; d_gene: NA; CDR3nt: TGCGCCAGCAGCCTTTCAGGGAATGGCTACACCTTC; CDR3aa: CASSLSGNGYTF
j_gene: TRBJ1-6; abundance: NA; v_gene: TRBV11-2; d_gene: TRBD1; CDR3nt: TGTGCCAGCAGCTTCCGGACAGGGGAGAATTCACCCCTCCACTTT; CDR3aa: CASSFRTGENSPLHF
j_gene: TRBJ1-2; abundance: NA; v_gene: TRBV20-1; d_gene: NA; CDR3nt: TGCAGTGCCTGGACCCTCGCGGAGAATGGCTACACCTTC; CDR3aa: CSAWTLAENGYTF
j_gene: TRBJ2-5; abundance: few; v_gene: TRBV29-1; d_gene: NA; CDR3nt: TGCAGCGTTGAAGTTGGGGAAGAGACCCAGTACTTC; CDR3aa: CSVEVGEETQYF
j_gene: TRBJ2-2; abundance: few; v_gene: TRBV25-1; d_gene: NA; CDR3nt: TGTGCCAGCAGTAGACTCGGGACCGGGGAGCTGTTTTTT; CDR3aa: CASSRLGTGELFF
j_gene: TRBJ1-1; abundance: NA; v_gene: TRBV5-5; d_gene: NA; CDR3nt: TGTGCCAGCAGCTTTGGTTTAGATATGAGGGAAGCTTTCTTT; CDR3aa: CASSFGLDMREAFF
j_gene: TRBJ2-1; abundance: few; v_gene: TRBV20-1; d_gene: NA; CDR3nt: TGCAGTGCTGAATCCCCCGGGGCGGACTCCTACAATGAGCAGTTCTTC; CDR3aa: CSAESPGADSYNEQFF
j_gene: TRBJ2-5; abundance: NA; v_gene: TRBV4-1; d_gene: NA; CDR3nt: TGCGCCAGCAGCCAAGATATCGTGTCCGGGGAGACCCAGTACTTC; CDR3aa: CASSQDIVSGETQYF
j_gene: TRBJ2-2; abundance: few; v_gene: TRBV9; d_gene: TRBD1; CDR3nt: TGTGCCAGCAGCCCCACCCCGCGGACAGGGGCCACCGGGGAGCTGTTTTTT; CDR3aa: CASSPTPRTGATGELFF
j_gene: TRBJ2-3; abundance: few; v_gene: TRBV12-3/TRBV12-4; d_gene: NA; CDR3nt: TGTGCCAGCACCACGGACGGCGGCACAGATACGCAGTATTTT; CDR3aa: CASTTDGGTDTQYF